The 3 T cell receptor beta chains reported below all come from one sample, sequenced in a study of technical replicates of blood from several donors. TCRdb's copy holds only in-frame clones and misses some; the assay was immunoSEQ multiplex PCR. The sample carries 75,000 to 85,000 clones, approximately 80% recorded once. Sequencing was performed on PBMCs. These receptors all come from a human donor in good health. Some clones in this sample may be carry-over from other donors' samples.

This chain joins TRBV9 and TRBJ2-2, with 7 nucleotides matching TRBD2. Germline V gene data show CDR1 as SGDLS and CDR2 as YYNGEE. The CDR3 is made up of 14 amino acids. The CDR3 DNA follows: TGTGGGACTAGTTCTGGGACGAACACCGGGGAGCTGTTTTTT. Protein: CGTSSGTNTGELFF. Based on the CDR3 plus reference TRBV9 and TRBJ2-2, the full variable domain is DSGVTQTPKHLITATGQRVTLRCSPRSGDLSVYWYQQSLDQGLQFLIQYYNGEERAKGNILERFSAQQFPDLHSELNLSSLELGDSALYFCGTSSGTNTGELFFGEGSRLTVL.

Only a few counts were recorded for this clone. The rearrangement joins TRBV7-9 to TRBJ2-5; 7 nucleotides match TRBD2. Trimming at V came to 8 bases and at J to 3 bases, leaving 0 bases not matched to a gene. The CDR3 covers 11 residues. Per germline, CDR1 SEHNR and CDR2 FQNEAQ (reference sequence). The DNA for the CDR3 is TGTGCCAGCCGGGAGGAAGAGACCCAGTACTTC. Residues: CASREEETQYF.

This clone was seen a single time. The rearrangement links TRBV2 to TRBJ2-2, with D uncertain. Germline V gene data show CDR1 as SNHLY and CDR2 as FYNNEI. This CDR3 region has 13 residues. Trimming removed 6 bases from V and 4 bases from J, with 9 bases in between. CDR3 sequence: CASRARSTGELFF. CDR3 coding DNA: TGTGCCAGCAGAGCAAGGAGCACCGGGGAGCTGTTTTTT.